Below, 9 T cell receptor beta chains from the same sample are listed, as sequenced in a study of blood T cells in healthy people across ages. It was with a sample-barcoded 5' primer and a J-beta primer mix that a second PCR of roughly 7 to 12 cycles was run. A single record per CDR3 protein comes from TCRdb applying MiXCR to the 5' RACE reads. The sample records over a million distinct CDR3 sequences, less than 50% being singletons. Sequencing was carried out using blood. These receptors all come from a woman aged 55-69 years in good health.

In regard to this clonotype: Given a much more abundant clone one base away, this may be a read error. The chain links TRBV20-1 to TRBJ2-5; TRBD1 or TRBD2 may be the D gene (5 bases each). Trimming took off 7 bases at V and 1 base at J, with 16 bases between the two ends. Germline CDR1 reads DFQATT; CDR2 reads SNEGSKA (reference sequence). The CDR3 totals 14 residues. DNA of the CDR3: TGCAGTGATCCCGGGACGGTAGTCCAAGAGACCCAGTACTTC. Its protein is CSDPGTVVQETQYF.

This clonotype was counted a few times. The rearrangement joins TRBV28 to TRBJ2-7; unclear D gene. CDR3 length equals 13 residues. Per germline, CDR1 MDHEN and CDR2 SYDVKM. Between the trimmed V and J ends, which lost 6 bases and 7 bases, there was a span of 16 bases. CDR3 region: CASSHPGVREQYF. Here the CDR3 DNA reads TGTGCCAGCAGCCACCCCGGAGTCCGGGAGCAGTACTTC.

The chain is built from TRBV29-1 and TRBJ2-7, with 10 bases aligning to TRBD2. Per the germline V gene, CDR1 is SQVTM and CDR2 is ANQGSEA. V shed 4 bases and J 6 bases; nucleotides not matched to a gene: 6. This CDR3 is built from 13 residues. CDR3 loop: CSVGPAGGIEQYF. CDR3 nucleotide sequence: TGCAGCGTTGGCCCAGCGGGAGGGATCGAGCAGTACTTC.

This clonotype was seen repeatedly, ten times or more. The chain joins TRBV10-3 to TRBJ1-1; TRBD1 aligns across 10 bases. The germline V gene encodes CDR1 ENHRY and CDR2 SYGVKD. V was pared by 10 bases and J by 5 bases, with 10 bases of the junction left unmatched. This CDR3 comprises 14 residues. CDR3 protein: CATSGGQGRTEAFF. CDR3 nucleotides: TGTGCCACTTCAGGGGGACAGGGGAGGACTGAAGCTTTCTTT.

This clonotype was detected only once. In DNA form, the CDR3 reads TGTGCCAGCACCCCGGCCCTCTTGGCGGGTGAAAAACTGTTTTTT. Translated, it gives CASTPALLAGEKLFF. The V gene is TRBV6-6, the J gene TRBJ1-4; D is ambiguous. Trimming shortened V by 7 bases and J by 7 bases, and 19 bases separated the two germline ends. CDR1 and CDR2 (germline): MNHNY, SVGAGI (reference sequence). This CDR3 has 15 residues.

This sequence joins TRBV14 and TRBJ2-1, with 10 bases fitting TRBD2. The J call may not be correct, given that the DNA end is closer to TRBJ2-7. The CDR3 length is 15 residues. Germline CDR1 reads SGHDN; CDR2 reads FVKESK. The CDR3 nucleotides are TGTGCCAGCAGCCAAGAAGCGGGGGGGTACAATGAGCAGTACTTC. Its translation is CASSQEAGGYNEQYF.

The chain couples TRBV28 to TRBJ2-7, with no clear D. The CDR3 is 13 residues long. Trimming shortened V by 5 bases and J by 7 bases, and 15 bases separated the two germline ends. Germline values: CDR1 MDHEN, CDR2 SYDVKM. The DNA of the CDR3 is TGTGCCAGCAGTGCGGACCCGACGCGGGAGCAGTACTTC. It yields the protein CASSADPTREQYF. The full variable domain, in which reference TRBV28 and TRBJ2-7 provide the parts outside the CDR3, is DVKVTQSSRYLVKRTGEKVFLECVQDMDHENMFWYRQDPGLGLRLIYFSYDVKMKEKGDIPEGYSVSREKKERFSLILESASTNQTSMYLCASSADPTREQYFGPGTRLTVT.

The chain recombines TRBV28 with TRBJ1-4, with TRBD1 matching over 11 bases. Germline CDR1 and CDR2: MDHEN and SYDVKM. The CDR3 consists of 15 residues. J was trimmed by 6 bases and V by 8 bases; bases with no gene match: 8. The CDR3 reads CASCYEGQGDEKLFF. The CDR3 DNA reads as TGTGCCAGCTGTTATGAGGGACAGGGGGATGAAAAACTGTTTTTT.

J is TRBJ2-1 and V is TRBV15, with D tentatively TRBD1 or TRBD2 (5 bases each). Looked up from germline, CDR1 is LNHNV and CDR2 is YYDKDF (reference sequence). This CDR3 is 15 amino acids long. V was shortened by 1 base and J by 7 bases, with 14 bases between the two germline ends. The CDR3 loop reads CATSRAVGEGNEQFF. The CDR3 DNA is TGTGCCACCAGCAGAGCGGTGGGTGAGGGGAATGAGCAGTTCTTC.